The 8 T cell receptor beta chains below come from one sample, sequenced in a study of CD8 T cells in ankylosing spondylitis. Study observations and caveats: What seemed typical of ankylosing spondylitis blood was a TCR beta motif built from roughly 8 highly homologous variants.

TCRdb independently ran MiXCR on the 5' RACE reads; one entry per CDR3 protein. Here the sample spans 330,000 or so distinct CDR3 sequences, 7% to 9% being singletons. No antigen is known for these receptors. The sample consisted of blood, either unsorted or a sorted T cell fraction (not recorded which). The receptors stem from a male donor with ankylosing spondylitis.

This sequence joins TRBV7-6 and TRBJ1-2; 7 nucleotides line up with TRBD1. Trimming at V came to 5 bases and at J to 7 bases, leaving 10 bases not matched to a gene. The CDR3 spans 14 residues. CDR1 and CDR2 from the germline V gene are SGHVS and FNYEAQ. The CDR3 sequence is CASSQGQFYGGYTF. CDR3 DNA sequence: TGTGCCAGCAGCCAGGGACAGTTTTATGGTGGCTACACCTTC.

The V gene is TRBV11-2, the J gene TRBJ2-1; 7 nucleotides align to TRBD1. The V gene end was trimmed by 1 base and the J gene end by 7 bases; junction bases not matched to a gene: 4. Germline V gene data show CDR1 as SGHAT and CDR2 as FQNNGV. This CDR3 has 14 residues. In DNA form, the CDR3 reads TGTGCCAGCAGCTTAGCCAGGGGGTTTAATGAGCAGTTCTTC. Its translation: CASSLARGFNEQFF. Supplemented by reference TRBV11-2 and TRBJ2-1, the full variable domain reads EAGVAQSPRYKIIEKRQSVAFWCNPISGHATLYWYQQILGQGPKLLIQFQNNGVVDDSQLPKDRFSAERLKGVDSTLKIQPAKLEDSAVYLCASSLARGFNEQFFGPGTRLTVL.

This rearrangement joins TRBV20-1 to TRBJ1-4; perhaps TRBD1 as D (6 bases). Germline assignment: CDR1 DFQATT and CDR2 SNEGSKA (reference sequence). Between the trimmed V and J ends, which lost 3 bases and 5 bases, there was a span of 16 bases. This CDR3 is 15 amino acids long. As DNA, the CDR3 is TGCAGTGCTAGTTGGACCAGGGGCCTCAATGAAAAACTGTTTTTT. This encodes CSASWTRGLNEKLFF.

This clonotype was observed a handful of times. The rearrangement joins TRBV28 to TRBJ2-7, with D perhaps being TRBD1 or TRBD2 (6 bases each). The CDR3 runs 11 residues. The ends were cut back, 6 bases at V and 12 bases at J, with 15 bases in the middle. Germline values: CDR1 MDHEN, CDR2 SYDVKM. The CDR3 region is CASRQTGRWYF. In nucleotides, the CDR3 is TGTGCCAGCAGACAAACAGGGAGGTGGTACTTC. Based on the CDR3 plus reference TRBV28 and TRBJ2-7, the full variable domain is DVKVTQSSRYLVKRTGEKVFLECVQDMDHENMFWYRQDPGLGLRLIYFSYDVKMKEKGDIPEGYSVSREKKERFSLILESASTNQTSMYLCASRQTGRWYFGPGTRLTVT.

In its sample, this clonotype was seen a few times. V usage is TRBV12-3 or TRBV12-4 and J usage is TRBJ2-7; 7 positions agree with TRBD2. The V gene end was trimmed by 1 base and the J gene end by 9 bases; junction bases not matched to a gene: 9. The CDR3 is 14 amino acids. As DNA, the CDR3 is TGTGCCAGCAGTTTAGATGGGGCGGGAGTTCCGCAGTACTTC. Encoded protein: CASSLDGAGVPQYF.

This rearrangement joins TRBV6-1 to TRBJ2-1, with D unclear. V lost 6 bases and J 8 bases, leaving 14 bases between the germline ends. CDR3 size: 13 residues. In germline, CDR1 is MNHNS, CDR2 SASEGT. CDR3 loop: CASSRFNLDEQFF. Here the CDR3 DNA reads TGTGCCAGCAGCCGTTTTAACTTGGATGAGCAGTTCTTC.

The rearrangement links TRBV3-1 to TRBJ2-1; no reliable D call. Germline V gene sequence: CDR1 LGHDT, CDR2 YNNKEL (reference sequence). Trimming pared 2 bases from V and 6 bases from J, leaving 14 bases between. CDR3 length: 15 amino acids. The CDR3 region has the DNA TGTGCCAGCAGCCAATCCTCCAATACAGTCAATGAGCAGTTCTTC. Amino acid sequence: CASSQSSNTVNEQFF.

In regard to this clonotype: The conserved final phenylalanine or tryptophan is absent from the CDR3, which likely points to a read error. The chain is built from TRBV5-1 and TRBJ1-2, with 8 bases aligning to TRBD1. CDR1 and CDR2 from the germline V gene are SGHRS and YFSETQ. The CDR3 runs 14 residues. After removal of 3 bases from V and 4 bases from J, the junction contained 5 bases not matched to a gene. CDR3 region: CASSSGQGSYGYTY. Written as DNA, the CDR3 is TGCGCCAGCAGCTCCGGACAGGGAAGCTATGGCTACACCTAC.